This is a list of T cell receptor beta chains from one sample in a study of Tregs in tolerant kidney transplant recipients. Assay used: immunoSEQ multiplex PCR; TCRdb lists only in-frame clones, some missing. The sample holds about 64,000 clones, around 87% seen once. Sequences were derived from CD4+ T cells from blood (PBMCs), sampled 6 months after the transplant. The source of these receptors is a human patient who received a combined kidney and bone marrow transplant. Certain T cells may be donor cells from the graft. The CDR3 runs from the conserved cysteine through the conserved F or W.

j_call v_call cdr3_aa
TRBJ1-1 TRBV20-1 CSVLLAYGRVF
TRBJ2-1 TRBV29-1 CSVDTANKPNEQFF
TRBJ2-7 TRBV21-1 CASSKDLARSYEQYF
TRBJ2-7 TRBV25-1 CASSFHQGAYEQYF
TRBJ2-1 TRBV7-9 CASSLRLSGNYNEQFF
TRBJ1-2 TRBV7-9 CASSPRIPTGGYTF
TRBJ2-1 TRBV7-9 CASSLWGLALEKVNEQFF
TRBJ1-2 TRBV7-8 CASSKRRLTRKTYGYTF
TRBJ2-1 TRBV4-3 CASSQAPSGRSGEQFF
TRBJ2-2 TRBV7-9 CASSSQGVIGELFF
TRBJ2-4 TRBV4-3 CASSQPDRGRAKKDIQYF
TRBJ1-2 TRBV4-2 CASSQENSAVWYGYTF
TRBJ1-3 TRBV28 CASSLPPAGNTIYF
TRBJ1-2 TRBV7-9 CASSSRREGPGYTF
TRBJ2-3 TRBV11-2 CASSPQLHGGDTQYF
TRBJ2-1 TRBV11-3 CASSLAHGLAGGPRYNEQFF
TRBJ2-1 TRBV4-1 CASSQGAGGMNEQFF
TRBJ2-3 TRBV15 CATSRGPGGSTDTQYF
TRBJ2-3 TRBV27 CASSFTFAHRERVTDTQYF
TRBJ1-2 TRBV10-3 CAINRDTGLDGYTF
TRBJ1-2 TRBV28 CASSFGTGGHTF
TRBJ1-2 TRBV30 CAWTLQGIYGYTF
TRBJ2-7 TRBV5-5 CASSLVGQAAWEQYF
TRBJ2-7 TRBV9 CASSEGIAVYEQYF
TRBJ2-7 TRBV11-3 CASSGRGGYEQYF
TRBJ2-3 TRBV5-1 CASSLDGRVGDTQYF
TRBJ2-7 TRBV29-1 CSVLRGGVSYEQYF
TRBJ2-5 TRBV9 CASSVKGAETQYF
TRBJ2-7 TRBV6-5 CASSYRGGSYEQYF
TRBJ2-3 TRBV4-3 CASSQGGSGANTDTQYF
TRBJ2-2 TRBV27 CASRRGYGTGELFF
TRBJ2-2 TRBV18 CASSQRQRSNTGELFF
TRBJ2-7 TRBV6-1 CASRTRRQGADEQYF
TRBJ2-5 TRBV18 CASSSSGGAETQYF
TRBJ1-2 TRBV2 CASTRTGIGYGYTF
TRBJ2-1 TRBV27 CASSLVAAGEGGGEQFF
TRBJ2-4 TRBV5-1 CASSNEGRGPKNIQYF
TRBJ1-1 TRBV30 CAWSVGVLNTEAFF
TRBJ2-5 TRBV5-1 CASSLVSAGGQETQYF
TRBJ1-2 TRBV27 CASGRPGHGYTF
TRBJ2-7 TRBV12-1 CASSSKWALAGVPGEQYF
TRBJ2-2 TRBV11-1 CASRRPGLAQETGELFF
TRBJ1-1 TRBV6-5 CASRPGLMNTEAFF
TRBJ1-4 TRBV30 CAWSRTGEKLFF
TRBJ2-5 TRBV25-1 CASSESKDSAPVKETQYF
TRBJ2-3 TRBV19 CASSIWRGKSSTDTQYF
TRBJ2-7 TRBV11-2 CASSTGVYEQYF
TRBJ2-7 TRBV6-1 CASSETVSYEQYF
TRBJ2-1 TRBV9 CASSGMTGYNEQFF
. TRBV6-5 CASSYSGQASYEQYF
TRBJ2-3 TRBV5-1 CASSGEHRTDTQYF
TRBJ1-4 TRBV11-1 CASSPGLTDEGEKLFF
TRBJ2-2 TRBV10-1 CARRQGDETGELFF
TRBJ2-2 TRBV7-2 CASSLEFGRYTGELFF
TRBJ2-1 TRBV7-3 CASSSGLPFYNEQFF
TRBJ2-2 TRBV7-2 CASSLRQITGELFF
TRBJ1-2 TRBV5-1 CASSLGQGAFYGYTF
TRBJ2-6 TRBV29-1 CSVEGGERYGANVLTF